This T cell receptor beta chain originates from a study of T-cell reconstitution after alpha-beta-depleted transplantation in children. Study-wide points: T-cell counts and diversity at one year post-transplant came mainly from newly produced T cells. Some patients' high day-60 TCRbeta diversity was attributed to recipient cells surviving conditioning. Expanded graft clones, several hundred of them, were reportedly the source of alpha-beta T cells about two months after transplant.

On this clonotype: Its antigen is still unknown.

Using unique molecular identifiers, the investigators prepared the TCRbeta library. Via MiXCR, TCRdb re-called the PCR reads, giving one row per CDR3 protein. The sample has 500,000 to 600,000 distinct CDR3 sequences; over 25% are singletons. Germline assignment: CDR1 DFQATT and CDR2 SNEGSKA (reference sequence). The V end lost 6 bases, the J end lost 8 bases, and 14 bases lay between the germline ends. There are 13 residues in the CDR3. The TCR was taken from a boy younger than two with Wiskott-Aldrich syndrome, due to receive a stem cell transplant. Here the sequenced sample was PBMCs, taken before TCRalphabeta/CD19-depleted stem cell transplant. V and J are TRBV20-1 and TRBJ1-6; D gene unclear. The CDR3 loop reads CSALRSQDSPLHF. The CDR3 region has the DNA TGCAGTGCCCTACGGAGTCAGGATTCACCCCTCCACTTT.